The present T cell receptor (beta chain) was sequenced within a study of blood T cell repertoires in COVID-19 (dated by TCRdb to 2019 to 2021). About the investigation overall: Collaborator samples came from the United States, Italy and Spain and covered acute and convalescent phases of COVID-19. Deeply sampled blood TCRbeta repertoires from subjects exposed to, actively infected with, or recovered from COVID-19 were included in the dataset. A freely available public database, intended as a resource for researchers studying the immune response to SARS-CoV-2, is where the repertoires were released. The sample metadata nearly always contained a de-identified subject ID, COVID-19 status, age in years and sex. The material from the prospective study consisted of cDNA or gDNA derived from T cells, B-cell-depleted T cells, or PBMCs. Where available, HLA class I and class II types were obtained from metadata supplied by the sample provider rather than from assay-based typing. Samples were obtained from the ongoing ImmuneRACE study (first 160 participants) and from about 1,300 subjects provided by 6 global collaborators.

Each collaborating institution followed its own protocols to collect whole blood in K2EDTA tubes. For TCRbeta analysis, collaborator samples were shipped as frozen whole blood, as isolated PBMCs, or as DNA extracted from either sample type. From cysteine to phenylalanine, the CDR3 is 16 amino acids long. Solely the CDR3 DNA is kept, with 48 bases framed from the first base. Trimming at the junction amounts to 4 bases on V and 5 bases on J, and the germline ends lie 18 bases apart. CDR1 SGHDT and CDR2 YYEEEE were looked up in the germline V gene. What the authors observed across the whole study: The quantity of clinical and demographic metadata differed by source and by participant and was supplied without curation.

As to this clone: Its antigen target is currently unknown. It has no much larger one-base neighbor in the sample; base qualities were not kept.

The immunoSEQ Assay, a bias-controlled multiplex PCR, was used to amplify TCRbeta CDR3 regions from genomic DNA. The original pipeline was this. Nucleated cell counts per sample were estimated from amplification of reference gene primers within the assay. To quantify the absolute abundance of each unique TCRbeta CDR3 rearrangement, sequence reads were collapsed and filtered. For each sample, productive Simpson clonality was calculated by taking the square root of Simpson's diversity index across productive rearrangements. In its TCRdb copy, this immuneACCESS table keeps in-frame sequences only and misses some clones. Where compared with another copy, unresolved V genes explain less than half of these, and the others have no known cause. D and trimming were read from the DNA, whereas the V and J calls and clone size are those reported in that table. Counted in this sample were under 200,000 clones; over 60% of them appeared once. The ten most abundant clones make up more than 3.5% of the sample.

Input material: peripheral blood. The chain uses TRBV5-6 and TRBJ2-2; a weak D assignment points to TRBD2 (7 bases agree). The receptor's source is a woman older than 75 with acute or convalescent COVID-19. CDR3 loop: CASSKGVGGRTGELFF. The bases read TGTGCCAGCAGCAAAGGGGTCGGGGGGCGGACCGGGGAGCTGTTTTTT. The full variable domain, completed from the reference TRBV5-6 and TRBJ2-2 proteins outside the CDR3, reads DAGVTQSPTHLIKTRGQQVTLRCSPKSGHDTVSWYQQALGQGPQFIFQYYEEEERQRGNFPDRFSGHQFPNYSSELNVNALLLGDSALYLCASSKGVGGRTGELFFGEGSRLTVL.